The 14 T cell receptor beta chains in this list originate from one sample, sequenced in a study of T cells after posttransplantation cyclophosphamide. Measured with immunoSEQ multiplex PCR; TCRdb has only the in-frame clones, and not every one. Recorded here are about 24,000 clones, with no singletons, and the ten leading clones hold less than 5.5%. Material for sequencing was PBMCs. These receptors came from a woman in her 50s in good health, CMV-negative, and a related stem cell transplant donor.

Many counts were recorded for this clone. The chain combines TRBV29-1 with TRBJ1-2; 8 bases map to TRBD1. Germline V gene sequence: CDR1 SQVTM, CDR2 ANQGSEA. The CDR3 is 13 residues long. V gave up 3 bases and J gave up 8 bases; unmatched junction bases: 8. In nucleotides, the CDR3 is TGCAGCGTTGAGGGCCAGGGGGCTTGGGGCTACACCTTC. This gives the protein CSVEGQGAWGYTF.

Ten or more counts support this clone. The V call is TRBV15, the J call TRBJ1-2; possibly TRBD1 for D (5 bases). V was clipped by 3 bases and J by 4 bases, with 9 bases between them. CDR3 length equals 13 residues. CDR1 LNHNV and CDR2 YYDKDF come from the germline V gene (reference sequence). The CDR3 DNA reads TGTGCCACCAGCAGGGACATTCTCTATGGCTACACCTTC. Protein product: CATSRDILYGYTF.

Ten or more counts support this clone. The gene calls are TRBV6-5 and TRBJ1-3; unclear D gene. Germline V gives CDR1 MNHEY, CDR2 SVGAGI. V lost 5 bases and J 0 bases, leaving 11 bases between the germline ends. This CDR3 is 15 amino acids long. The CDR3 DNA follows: TGTGCCAGCAGTCCACGGGGAGTCTCTGGAAACACCATATATTTT. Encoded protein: CASSPRGVSGNTIYF.

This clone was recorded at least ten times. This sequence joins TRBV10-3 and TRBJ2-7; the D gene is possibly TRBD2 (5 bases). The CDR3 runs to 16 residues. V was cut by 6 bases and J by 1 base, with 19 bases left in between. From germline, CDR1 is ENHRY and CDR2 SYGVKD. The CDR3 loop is CAISRGSGGQSYEQYF. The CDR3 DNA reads TGTGCCATCAGCCGGGGTTCAGGCGGTCAGTCCTACGAGCAGTACTTC.

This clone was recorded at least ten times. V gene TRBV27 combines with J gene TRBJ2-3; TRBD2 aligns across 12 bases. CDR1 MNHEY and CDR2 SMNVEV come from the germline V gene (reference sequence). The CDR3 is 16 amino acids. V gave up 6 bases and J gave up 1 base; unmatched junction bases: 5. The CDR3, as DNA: TGTGCCAGCAGCTTACTAGCGGGAGGCCGCACAGATACGCAGTATTTT. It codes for CASSLLAGGRTDTQYF.

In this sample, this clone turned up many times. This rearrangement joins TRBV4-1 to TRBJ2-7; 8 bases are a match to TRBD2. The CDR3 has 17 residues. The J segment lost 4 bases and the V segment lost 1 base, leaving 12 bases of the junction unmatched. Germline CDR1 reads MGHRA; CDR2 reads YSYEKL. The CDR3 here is CASSQGFQRETEYEQYF. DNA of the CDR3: TGCGCCAGCAGCCAAGGGTTCCAGCGGGAGACGGAGTACGAGCAGTACTTC.

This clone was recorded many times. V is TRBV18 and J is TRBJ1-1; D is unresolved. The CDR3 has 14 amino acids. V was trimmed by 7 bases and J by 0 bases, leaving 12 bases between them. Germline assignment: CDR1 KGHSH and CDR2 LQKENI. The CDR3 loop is CASFPEGLNTEAFF. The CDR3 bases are TGTGCCAGCTTTCCAGAGGGTCTGAACACTGAAGCTTTCTTT.

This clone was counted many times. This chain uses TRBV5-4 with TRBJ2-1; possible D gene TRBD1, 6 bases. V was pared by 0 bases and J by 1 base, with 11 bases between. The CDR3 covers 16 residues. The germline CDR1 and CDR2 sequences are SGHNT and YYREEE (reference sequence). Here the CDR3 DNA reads TGTGCCAGCAGCTTGGCCCGGGACACATCCTACAATGAGCAGTTCTTC. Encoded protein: CASSLARDTSYNEQFF. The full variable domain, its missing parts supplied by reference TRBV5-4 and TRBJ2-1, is ETGVTQSPTHLIKTRGQQVTLRCSSQSGHNTVSWYQQALGQGPQFIFQYYREEENGRGNFPPRFSGLQFPNYSSELNVNALELDDSALYLCASSLARDTSYNEQFFGPGTRLTVL.

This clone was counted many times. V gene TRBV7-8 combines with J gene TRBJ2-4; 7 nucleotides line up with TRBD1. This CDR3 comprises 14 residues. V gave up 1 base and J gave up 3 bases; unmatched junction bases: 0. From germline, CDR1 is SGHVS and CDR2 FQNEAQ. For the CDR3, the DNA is TGTGCCAGCAGCTTAGGGGACAGCAAAAACATTCAGTACTTC. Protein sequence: CASSLGDSKNIQYF.

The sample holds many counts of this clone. The CDR3 DNA reads TGTGCCAGCAGGAGTCCCGGACTGGGTGGGGGCTACACCTTC. Protein product: CASRSPGLGGGYTF. The chain employs TRBV6-5 and TRBJ1-2; D unresolved. CDR1 and CDR2 (germline): MNHEY, SVGAGI. The CDR3 loop spans 14 amino acids. Trimming removed 6 bases at V and 8 bases at J, with 19 bases between.

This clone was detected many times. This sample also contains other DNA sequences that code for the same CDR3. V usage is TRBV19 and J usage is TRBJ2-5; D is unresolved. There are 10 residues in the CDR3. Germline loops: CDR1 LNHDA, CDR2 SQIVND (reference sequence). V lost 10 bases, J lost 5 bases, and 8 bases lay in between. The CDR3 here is CATGSETQYF. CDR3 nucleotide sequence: TGTGCCACCGGGTCGGAGACCCAGTACTTC. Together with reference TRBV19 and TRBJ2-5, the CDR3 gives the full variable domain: DGGITQSPKYLFRKEGQNVTLSCEQNLNHDAMYWYRQDPGQGLRLIYYSQIVNDFQKGDIAEGYSVSREKKESFPLTVTSAQKNPTAFYLCATGSETQYFGPGTRLLVL.

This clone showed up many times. CDR3 residues: CASSARDSFMNTEAFF. In DNA form, the CDR3 reads TGTGCCAGCAGCGCACGGGACAGCTTCATGAACACTGAAGCTTTCTTT. The chain recombines TRBV9 with TRBJ1-1; 7 bases match TRBD1. Trimming took 3 bases from V and 0 from J; bases not matched to a gene: 8. This CDR3 contains 16 residues. CDR1 is SGDLS, CDR2 YYNGEE, per germline. The full variable domain, with the rest looked up from reference TRBV9 and TRBJ1-1, is DSGVTQTPKHLITATGQRVTLRCSPRSGDLSVYWYQQSLDQGLQFLIQYYNGEERAKGNILERFSAQQFPDLHSELNLSSLELGDSALYFCASSARDSFMNTEAFFGQGTRLTVV.

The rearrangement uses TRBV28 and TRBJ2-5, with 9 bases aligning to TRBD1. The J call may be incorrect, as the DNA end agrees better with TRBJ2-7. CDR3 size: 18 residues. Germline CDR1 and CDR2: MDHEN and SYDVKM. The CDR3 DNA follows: TGTGCCAGCAGTCTCCTACCTTCCCGGGACAGGGTGTCTTACGAGCAGTACTTC. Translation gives CASSLLPSRDRVSYEQYF.

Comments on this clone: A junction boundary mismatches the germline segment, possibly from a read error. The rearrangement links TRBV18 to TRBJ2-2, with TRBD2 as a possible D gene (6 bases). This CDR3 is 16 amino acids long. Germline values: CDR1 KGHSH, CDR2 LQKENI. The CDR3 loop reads CASSSYRELNTGGLFF. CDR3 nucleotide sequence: TGTGCCAGCTCATCGTACCGGGAGTTAAACACCGGGGGGCTGTTTTTT.